One and the same sample provided the 8 T cell receptor beta chains below, sequenced in a study of human T cells and chemical hapten exposure. TCRdb ran MiXCR on the RACE reads and lists one entry per CDR3 protein. The repertoire holds 70,000 to 80,000 distinct CDR3 sequences, with about 31% as singletons. As to time point: patch test 1, 2 weeks after DPC sensitization. Treatment: therapeutic diphenylcyclopropenone sensitization with weekly scalp DPC. Sequenced here: whole blood, sampled in connection with sensitization to the hapten diphenylcyclopropenone (DPC). The receptors were gathered from a man between 35 and 55 years old with alopecia areata. Some clones in this sample may be carry-over from other donors' samples.

The V gene is TRBV9, the J gene TRBJ2-6; tentative D call: TRBD1 (5 bases). This CDR3 spans 17 amino acids. The V end lost 4 bases, the J end lost 0 bases, and 14 bases lay between the germline ends. Germline CDR1 and CDR2: SGDLS and YYNGEE. The CDR3 sequence: CASSHPRVPSGANVLTF. The CDR3 region has the DNA TGTGCCAGCAGCCACCCCAGGGTCCCCTCTGGGGCCAACGTCCTGACTTTC.

This clonotype was picked up a small number of times. The chain combines TRBV18 with TRBJ1-5; no firm D call. Trimming cost V 2 bases and J 4 bases, with 12 bases left between them. Germline CDR1 KGHSH, CDR2 LQKENI. The CDR3 has 15 residues. The CDR3 loop reads CASSPDRVKNQPQHF. The DNA of the CDR3 is TGTGCCAGCTCACCAGATCGGGTTAAGAATCAGCCCCAGCATTTT.

A few counts support this clonotype. This CDR3 is CASSADRDTEAFF. CDR3 nucleotide sequence: TGTGCCAGCAGCGCCGACAGGGACACTGAAGCTTTCTTT. The chain carries TRBV6-6 and TRBJ1-1; TRBD1 matches at 7 bases. The J segment lost 3 bases and the V segment lost 6 bases, leaving 4 bases of the junction unmatched. This CDR3 contains 13 residues. Germline values: CDR1 MNHNY, CDR2 SVGAGI (reference sequence).

The chain employs TRBV10-3 and TRBJ1-1; D is unclear. With 0 bases removed from V and 0 bases from J, the gap between germline ends came to 14 bases. Looked up from germline, CDR1 is ENHRY and CDR2 is SYGVKD. The CDR3 length is 17 residues. This chain's CDR3 is CAISESRASRMNTEAFF. The CDR3 nucleotides read TGTGCCATCAGTGAGTCCCGAGCAAGTAGGATGAACACTGAAGCTTTCTTT.

J is TRBJ2-7 and V is TRBV7-9; possible D gene TRBD2, 5 bases. Germline values: CDR1 SEHNR, CDR2 FQNEAQ (reference sequence). The ends were cut back, 0 bases at V and 1 base at J, with 7 bases in the middle. CDR3 length equals 14 residues. The CDR3 is CASSLAEVSYEQYF. DNA of the CDR3: TGTGCCAGCAGCTTAGCGGAGGTTTCCTACGAGCAGTACTTC.

There are a few counts of this clonotype. The chain has TRBV18 and TRBJ1-4; perhaps TRBD1 as D (5 bases). The V gene's germline CDR1 is KGHSH and CDR2 LQKENI. The CDR3 is 15 amino acids. V lost 3 bases to trimming and J lost 8 bases, with 16 bases between them. CDR3 protein: CASSPQAGREEKLFF. As DNA, the CDR3 is TGTGCCAGCTCACCGCAGGCAGGGCGTGAAGAAAAACTGTTTTTT.

The table lists this clonotype with a few counts. This chain joins TRBV14 and TRBJ2-2, with unresolved D. Per the germline V gene, CDR1 is SGHDN and CDR2 is FVKESK. V was pared by 0 bases and J by 3 bases, with 8 bases between. The CDR3 contains 15 residues. Here the CDR3 reads CASSQELGYTGELFF. The CDR3 region has the DNA TGTGCCAGCAGCCAAGAGCTGGGCTACACCGGGGAGCTGTTTTTT.

This clonotype was detected a few times. This rearrangement joins TRBV10-2 to TRBJ2-3; 13 bases fit TRBD2. Losses at the gene ends were 6 bases for V and 0 bases for J; bases not matched to a gene: 6. CDR3 length equals 17 residues. CDR1 is WSHSY and CDR2 is SAAADI in the germline V gene. CDR3 amino acids: CASSPGLAGPSTDTQYF. CDR3 nucleotide sequence: TGCGCCAGCAGCCCGGGACTAGCGGGACCTAGCACAGATACGCAGTATTTT.